Listed here are 2 T cell receptor beta chains from one sample, sequenced in a study of cytomegalovirus exposure and HLA in healthy donors. Vbeta (60) and Jbeta (13) primers were used in the PCR. Produced via immunoSEQ multiplex PCR; TCRdb's table is partial and in-frame only. Of about 150,000 clones in the sample, approximately 63% were seen once. Sequencing was carried out using PBMCs. These receptors all come from a woman aged 55-70 years in good health and CMV-seropositive.

This clone was seen more than once but under ten times. This chain links TRBV18 with TRBJ1-2; D is uncertain. The length of the CDR3 is 13 residues. The V end was cut by 3 bases, the J end by 14 bases, with 19 bases between. CDR1 is KGHSH and CDR2 is LQKENI in the germline V gene. The CDR3 protein is CASSPDLEDSGTF. The CDR3 nucleotides are TGTGCCAGCTCACCCGACCTGGAGGACTCGGGTACCTTC.

This clone was detected only a few times. This chain links TRBV10-3 with TRBJ2-2, with D maybe TRBD1 (6 bases). This CDR3 region has 15 residues. V shed 2 bases and J shed 2 bases, with 9 bases lying between them. Per germline, CDR1 ENHRY and CDR2 SYGVKD. CDR3 sequence: CAISEPGQNTGELFF. The CDR3 DNA is TGTGCCATCAGTGAGCCGGGACAAAACACCGGGGAGCTGTTTTTT.